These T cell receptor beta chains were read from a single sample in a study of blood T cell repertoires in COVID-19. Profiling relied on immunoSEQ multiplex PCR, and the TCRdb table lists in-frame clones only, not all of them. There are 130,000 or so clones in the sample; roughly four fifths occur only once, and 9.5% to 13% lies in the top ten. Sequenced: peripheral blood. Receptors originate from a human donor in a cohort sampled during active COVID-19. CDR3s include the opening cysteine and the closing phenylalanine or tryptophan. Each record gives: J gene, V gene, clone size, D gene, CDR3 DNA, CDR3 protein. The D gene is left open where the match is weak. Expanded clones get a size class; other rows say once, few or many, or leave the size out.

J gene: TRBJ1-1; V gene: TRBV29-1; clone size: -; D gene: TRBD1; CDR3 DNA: TGCAGCGTTGGACAGGGAGCCACTGAAGCTTTCTTT; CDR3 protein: CSVGQGATEAFF
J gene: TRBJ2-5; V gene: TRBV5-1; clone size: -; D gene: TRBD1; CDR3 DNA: TGCGCCAGCCGGACAGGCCCTCGTGAGACCCAGTACTTC; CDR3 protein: CASRTGPRETQYF
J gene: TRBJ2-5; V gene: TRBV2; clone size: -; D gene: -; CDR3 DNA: TGTGCCAGCAGTCCTACGACAAGTGTGGAGACCCAGTACTTC; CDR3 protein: CASSPTTSVETQYF
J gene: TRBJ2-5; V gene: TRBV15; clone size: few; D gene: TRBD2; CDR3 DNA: TGTGCCACCAGCGGAAACCCTATAGCGGGGGGGCATGAGACCCAGTACTTC; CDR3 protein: CATSGNPIAGGHETQYF
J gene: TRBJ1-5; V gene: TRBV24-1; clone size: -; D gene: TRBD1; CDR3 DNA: TGTGCCACCCGACGAGTGACAGGGAAAAGGAATCAGCCCCAGCATTTT; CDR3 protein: CATRRVTGKRNQPQHF
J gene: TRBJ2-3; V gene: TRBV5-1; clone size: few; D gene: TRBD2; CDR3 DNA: TGCGCCAGCAGCACTAGCGGGGCCTACACAGATACGCAGTATTTT; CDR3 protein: CASSTSGAYTDTQYF
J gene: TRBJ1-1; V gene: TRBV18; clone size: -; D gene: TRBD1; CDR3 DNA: TGTGCCAGCTCACGGCCGGGACAGGGGGAAACTGAAGCTTTCTTT; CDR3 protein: CASSRPGQGETEAFF
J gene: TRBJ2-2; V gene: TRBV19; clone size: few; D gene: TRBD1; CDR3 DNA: TGTGCCAGTAGTAAGGGGGCTAGGGGAACCGGGGAGCTGTTTTTT; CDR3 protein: CASSKGARGTGELFF
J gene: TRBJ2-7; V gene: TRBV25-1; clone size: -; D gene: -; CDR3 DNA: TGTGCCAGCAGCCCTGGGGGCGCGACAGTCTACGAGCAGTACTTC; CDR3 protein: CASSPGGATVYEQYF
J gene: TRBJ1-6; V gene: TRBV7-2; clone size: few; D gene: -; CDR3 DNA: TGTGCCAGCAGCTTATACGGTTCACCCCTCCACTTT; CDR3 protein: CASSLYGSPLHF
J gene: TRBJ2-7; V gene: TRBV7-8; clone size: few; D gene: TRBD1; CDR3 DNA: TGTGCCAGCAGCCTCGGGACAGCTAGCTACGAGCAGTACTTC; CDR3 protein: CASSLGTASYEQYF
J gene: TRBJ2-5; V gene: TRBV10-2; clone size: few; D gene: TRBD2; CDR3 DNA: TGCGCCACTCTACCGGGACTAGCGGGAGAGACCCAGTACTTC; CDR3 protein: CATLPGLAGETQYF
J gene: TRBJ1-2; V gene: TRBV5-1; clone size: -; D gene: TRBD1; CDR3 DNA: TGCGCCAGCAGCTTGGACGGGACAGTCAATGGCTACACCTTC; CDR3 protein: CASSLDGTVNGYTF
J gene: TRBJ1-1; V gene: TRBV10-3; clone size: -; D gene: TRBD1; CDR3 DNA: TGTGCCATCAGCGGACAGGGTAACGCGAACACTGAAGCTTTCTTT; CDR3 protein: CAISGQGNANTEAFF
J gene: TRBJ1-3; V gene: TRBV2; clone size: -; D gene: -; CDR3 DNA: TGTGCCAGCAGTGACGGCGGTGGCAACACCATATATTTT; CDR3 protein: CASSDGGGNTIYF
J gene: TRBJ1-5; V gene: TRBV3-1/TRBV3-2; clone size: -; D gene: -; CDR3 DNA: TGTGCCAGCAGCCAAGCCGGAGGGGTATTAGGTCAGCCCCAGCATTTT; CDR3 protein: CASSQAGGVLGQPQHF
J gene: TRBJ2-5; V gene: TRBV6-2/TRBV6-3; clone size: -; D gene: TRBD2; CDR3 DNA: TGTGCCAGCCGCCTGGATTGGCTAGCGGGGAAAGAGACCCAGTACTTC; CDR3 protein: CASRLDWLAGKETQYF
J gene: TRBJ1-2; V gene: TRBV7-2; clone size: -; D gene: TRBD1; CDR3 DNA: TGTGCCAGCAGCCCGACAGGGTCGTATGGCTACACCTTC; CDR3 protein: CASSPTGSYGYTF
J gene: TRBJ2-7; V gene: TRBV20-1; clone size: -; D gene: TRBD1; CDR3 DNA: TGCAGTGCTAGTCCCGCCCGGGACAGGGTTTCTCTCTCCTCCTACGAGCAGTACTTC; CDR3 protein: CSASPARDRVSLSSYEQYF
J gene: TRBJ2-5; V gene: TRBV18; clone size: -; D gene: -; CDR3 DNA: TGTGCCAGCTCACCACCCCAAGGAAGTCCCGGGGAGACCCAGTACTTC; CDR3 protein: CASSPPQGSPGETQYF
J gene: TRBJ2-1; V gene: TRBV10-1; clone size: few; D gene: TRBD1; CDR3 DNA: TGCGCCAGCAGTGGAGGGACAGGGGGCGGCAATGAGCAGTTCTTC; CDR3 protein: CASSGGTGGGNEQFF
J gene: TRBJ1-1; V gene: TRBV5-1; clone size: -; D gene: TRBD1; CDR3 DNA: TGCGCCAGCAGCGGACAGGCGTCGAGGGACACTGAAGCTTTCTTT; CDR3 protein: CASSGQASRDTEAFF
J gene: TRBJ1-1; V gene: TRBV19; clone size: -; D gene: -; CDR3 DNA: TGTGCCAGTAGTATGAGTCTTCAGCGGGTGAACACTGAAGCTTTCTTT; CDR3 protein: CASSMSLQRVNTEAFF
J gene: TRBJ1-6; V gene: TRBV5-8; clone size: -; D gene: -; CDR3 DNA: TGTGCCAGCATGGGGAGCTCCTATAATTCACCCCTCCACTTT; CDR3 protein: CASMGSSYNSPLHF
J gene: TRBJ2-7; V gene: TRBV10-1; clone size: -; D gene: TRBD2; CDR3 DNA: TGCGCCAGCTCCTACGGGACTAGGGTTAGCGAGCAGTACTTC; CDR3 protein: CASSYGTRVSEQYF
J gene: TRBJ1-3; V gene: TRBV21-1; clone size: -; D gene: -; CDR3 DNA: TGTGCCAGCAGGACACAGGGGGTAGGAGGAAACACCATATATTTT; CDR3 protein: CASRTQGVGGNTIYF
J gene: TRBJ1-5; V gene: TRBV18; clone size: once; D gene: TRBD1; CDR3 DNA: TGTGCCAGCTCACGGGAGACAGGGGGTGGAGGCCAGCCCCAGCATTTT; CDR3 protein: CASSRETGGGGQPQHF